This TCR beta chain was obtained from a study of cytomegalovirus exposure and HLA in healthy donors. It was with 60 Vbeta and 13 Jbeta primers that the PCR ran. Profiled with immunoSEQ multiplex PCR; TCRdb holds only in-frame clones, not every one. The table records 150,000 to 200,000 clones, 75% to 90% of them present only once. The V gene lost 0 bases and the J gene lost 2 bases, with 8 bases spanning the gap. The germline CDR1 and CDR2 sequences are GTSNPN and SVGIG (reference sequence). The CDR3 is 14 amino acids. This TCR was recovered from a male donor in good health and CMV-seropositive. Sequencing used PBMCs. The chain recombines TRBV30 with TRBJ1-5; TRBD1 is a possible D gene (6 bases). CDR3 sequence: CAWSVRQGNQPQHF. The CDR3 nucleotides read TGTGCCTGGAGTGTAAGACAGGGCAATCAGCCCCAGCATTTT.